The T cell receptor beta chain under discussion was sequenced for a study of blood T cell repertoires in COVID-19. Study context: From the United States, Italy and Spain came samples of acute and convalescent COVID-19. The cDNA or gDNA used as material had been derived from T cells, B-cell-depleted T cells, or PBMCs.

Study processing details: For nucleated cells, counts were estimated from reference gene primer amplification. Repertoires were generated with immunoSEQ multiplex PCR, while TCRdb's copy carries only in-frame clones and drops some. The V and J calls and clone size are taken from that table; D and trimming were inferred from the DNA. The sample lists about 170,000 clones; around 80% were seen once. The source material was peripheral blood. This receptor was identified in a woman in her sixties or seventies with acute or convalescent COVID-19.

CDR3 region: CASSRQGSDTQYF. Here the CDR3 DNA reads TGTGCCAGCAGCCGACAGGGGTCAGATACGCAGTATTTT. The chain recombines TRBV4-2 with TRBJ2-3; 8 bases line up with TRBD1. The germline CDR1 and CDR2 sequences are LGHNA and YNFKEQ. The ends lost 4 bases at V and 4 bases at J; junction bases unmatched: 1. The CDR3 runs to 13 residues.